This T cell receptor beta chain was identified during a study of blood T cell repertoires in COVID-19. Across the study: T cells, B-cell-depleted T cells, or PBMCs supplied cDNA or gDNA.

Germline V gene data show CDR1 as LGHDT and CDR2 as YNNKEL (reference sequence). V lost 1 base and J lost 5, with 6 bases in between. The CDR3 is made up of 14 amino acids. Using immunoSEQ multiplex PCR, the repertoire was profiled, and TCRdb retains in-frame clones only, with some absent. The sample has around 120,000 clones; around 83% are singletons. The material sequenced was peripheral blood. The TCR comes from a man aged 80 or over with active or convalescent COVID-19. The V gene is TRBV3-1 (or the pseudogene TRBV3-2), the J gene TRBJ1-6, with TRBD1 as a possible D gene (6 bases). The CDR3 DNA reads TGTGCCAGCAGCCAAGGGACAGATAATTCACCCCTCCACTTT. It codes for CASSQGTDNSPLHF.